This TCR beta chain appears in the sequencing data of a study of vaccination and CD4 T cells after COVID-19. Study-level background: Vaccinees got either two BNT162b2 doses or two mRNA-1273 doses.

Looked up from germline, CDR1 is MNHEY and CDR2 is SMNVEV (reference sequence). The CDR3 length is 14 residues. V trimming: 3 bases; J trimming: 6 bases; junction bases outside the gene matches: 4. This sample's treatment: roughly ten-day PBMC culture with coronavirus spike peptide pools or control peptides (ViraFEST assay). Collection of the unexposed donor's CD4+ T cells took place before the COVID-19 pandemic (2011-2018). Cultured CD4+ T cell DNA underwent sequencing with the Oncomine TCR Beta short-read assay. Each CDR3 protein is one row after TCRdb ran MiXCR on the PCR reads. The sample lists more than 6,000 distinct CDR3 sequences; about a third were seen once. This clonotype was detected only a few times. Its antigen is undetermined.

The sequenced sample consisted of CD4+ T cells from blood, cultured in vitro. This TCR derives from a human donor in good health. This chain links TRBV27 with TRBJ1-2; TRBD1 matches 10 bases. CDR3 coding DNA: TGTGCCAGCAGTTTGGGGACAGGGGAAAATGGCTACACCTTC. As protein: CASSLGTGENGYTF.